Each of the 17 T cell receptor beta chains below was sequenced from the same sample in a study of T cells in Graves' hyperthyroidism and ophthalmopathy. What was amplified from RNA transcripts were TCR beta CDR3 regions. RT-PCR in the first round (using the HTBI primer set) targeted the TCR CDR3. TCRdb ran MiXCR on the multiplex PCR reads and lists one entry per CDR3 protein. The sample includes 350,000 or so distinct CDR3 sequences, about a sixth of them seen just once. Sequencing was carried out using blood. These receptors originate from a woman aged 40 to 50 with Graves' ophthalmopathy.

The chain employs TRBV28 and TRBJ2-7; D is possibly TRBD2 (6 bases). Per the germline V gene, CDR1 is MDHEN and CDR2 is SYDVKM. The CDR3 runs 14 residues. Deletions cut 2 bases from V and 5 bases from J, with 13 bases between. In DNA form, the CDR3 reads TGTGCCAGCAGTTTAGCGGCCCCGGGGGACGAGCAGTACTTC. Translated: CASSLAAPGDEQYF.

This clonotype appeared many times. The CDR3: CASSLQTSNYGYTF. For the CDR3, the DNA is TGTGCCAGCAGCTTACAGACTTCTAACTATGGCTACACCTTC. V is TRBV7-2 and J is TRBJ1-2; D is uncertain. This CDR3 spans 14 amino acids. Trimming stripped 2 bases from V and 0 bases from J, with 7 bases between. The germline CDR1 and CDR2 sequences are SGHTA and FQGNSA.

The chain links TRBV19 to TRBJ1-1, with D uncertain. V lost 7 bases and J 1 base, leaving 10 bases between the germline ends. CDR3 length equals 13 residues. Germline V gene data show CDR1 as LNHDA and CDR2 as SQIVND (reference sequence). The CDR3 sequence is CASMPHPNTEAFF. DNA for the CDR3: TGTGCCAGTATGCCTCACCCGAACACTGAAGCTTTCTTT. The full variable domain, in which reference TRBV19 and TRBJ1-1 provide the parts outside the CDR3, is DGGITQSPKYLFRKEGQNVTLSCEQNLNHDAMYWYRQDPGQGLRLIYYSQIVNDFQKGDIAEGYSVSREKKESFPLTVTSAQKNPTAFYLCASMPHPNTEAFFGQGTRLTVV.

The V and J genes are TRBV6-1 and TRBJ2-5; TRBD1 is a possible D gene (6 bases). In germline, CDR1 is MNHNS, CDR2 SASEGT. Trimming shortened V by 6 bases and J by 2 bases, and 16 bases separated the two germline ends. This CDR3 contains 15 residues. The CDR3 is CASRRRGTQQETQYF. CDR3 in DNA: TGTGCCAGCAGGAGAAGAGGGACACAGCAAGAGACCCAGTACTTC.

The sample holds a few counts of this clonotype. The chain combines TRBV6-5 with TRBJ2-5; 13 nucleotides line up with TRBD2. The CDR3 contains 16 residues. CDR1 and CDR2 (germline): MNHEY, SVGAGI. Trimming took 4 bases from V and 3 from J; bases not matched to a gene: 5. The CDR3 DNA sequence: TGTGCCAGCAGTTGGACTAGCGGGAGAAGGGAAGAGACCCAGTACTTC. Translating gives CASSWTSGRREETQYF.

The chain has TRBV28 and TRBJ1-6; TRBD1 might be the D (5 bases). The CDR3 consists of 16 residues. V was shortened by 6 bases and J by 10 bases, with 22 bases between the two germline ends. The germline V gene has CDR1 MDHEN and CDR2 SYDVKM. Here the CDR3 DNA reads TGTGCCAGCAGCGAAACCCCGCTGGGGGGAAGGTCACCCCTCCACTTT. This encodes CASSETPLGGRSPLHF.

This clonotype was seen more than once but under ten times. V gene TRBV6-2 or TRBV6-3 combines with J gene TRBJ1-2; maybe TRBD1 (5 bases). V was trimmed by 6 bases and J by 6 bases, leaving 20 bases between them. CDR1 is MNHEY, CDR2 SVGEGT, per germline. This CDR3 is 15 amino acids long. The CDR3 sequence is CASRPLASRANGYTF. DNA for the CDR3: TGTGCCAGCAGACCCTTGGCGTCCAGGGCGAATGGCTACACCTTC.

This clonotype was seen ten or more times. V is TRBV11-1 and J is TRBJ2-5; possible D gene TRBD1, 6 bases. V lost 5 bases and J 1 base, leaving 20 bases between the germline ends. Germline CDR1 is SGHAT and CDR2 is FQDESV (reference sequence). The CDR3 has 17 amino acids. The CDR3 nucleotides read TGTGCCAGCAGCGCCCTCAGGGGTAATCGGCGCCAAGAGACCCAGTACTTC. This gives the protein CASSALRGNRRQETQYF. Full variable domain (remainder filled in from reference TRBV11-1 and TRBJ2-5): EAEVAQSPRYKITEKSQAVAFWCDPISGHATLYWYRQILGQGPELLVQFQDESVVDDSQLPKDRFSAERLKGVDSTLKIQPAELGDSAMYLCASSALRGNRRQETQYFGPGTRLLVL.

This clonotype was seen ten or more times. The rearrangement uses TRBV2 and TRBJ2-7; the D gene is possibly TRBD2 (5 bases). The CDR3 has 12 amino acids. The V and J ends lost 6 bases and 5 bases respectively, with 11 bases between them. CDR1 is SNHLY and CDR2 is FYNNEI in the germline V gene. The DNA for the CDR3 is TGTGCCAGCAGCCCGGGGTCGGACGAGCAGTACTTC. Translated: CASSPGSDEQYF.

The chain employs TRBV10-1 and TRBJ1-2, with 7 positions matching TRBD1. The length of the CDR3 is 14 residues. CDR1 is WNHNN and CDR2 is SYGVQD in the germline V gene (reference sequence). V dropped 6 bases and J dropped 4; count of bases not matched to a gene: 8. The CDR3 DNA follows: TGCGCCAGCAGCCCGGACAGGTCTGCCTATGGCTACACCTTC. It is translated as CASSPDRSAYGYTF.

This clonotype showed up many times. The V call is TRBV7-8, the J call TRBJ2-2; no clear D gene. Per the germline V gene, CDR1 is SGHVS and CDR2 is FQNEAQ. V lost 4 bases, J lost 4 bases, and 7 bases lay in between. This CDR3 spans 13 amino acids. The CDR3 nucleotides read TGTGCCAGCAGCTCAACCCGCACCGGGGAGCTGTTTTTT. Its protein product is CASSSTRTGELFF.

This clonotype was detected ten times or more. This chain links TRBV30 with TRBJ1-5; 7 nucleotides match TRBD1. This CDR3 is built from 13 residues. Losses at the gene ends were 0 bases for V and 4 bases for J; bases not matched to a gene: 0. Germline CDR1 and CDR2: GTSNPN and SVGIG (reference sequence). The CDR3 here is CAWSVQGNQPQHF. CDR3 DNA: TGTGCCTGGAGTGTACAGGGGAATCAGCCCCAGCATTTT.

At least ten counts were recorded for this clonotype. The chain recombines TRBV12-3 or TRBV12-4 with TRBJ1-2, with D maybe TRBD1 (6 bases). V was clipped by 5 bases and J by 7 bases, with 14 bases between them. The CDR3 is 13 residues long. CDR3 bases: TGTGCCAGCAGTACAGGGACCGGGCGTGGCTACACCTTC. It translates to CASSTGTGRGYTF.

The chain uses TRBV29-1 and TRBJ1-1; tentative D call: TRBD1 (5 bases). From germline, CDR1 is SQVTM and CDR2 ANQGSEA. This CDR3 region has 11 residues. The V end was cut by 7 bases, the J end by 11 bases, with 17 bases between. This CDR3 is CSAFRGGQAFF. CDR3 coding DNA: TGCAGCGCATTCCGGGGCGGGCAGGCTTTCTTT.

There are many counts of this clonotype. This rearrangement joins TRBV27 to TRBJ2-7, with D unresolved. Germline V gene data show CDR1 as MNHEY and CDR2 as SMNVEV (reference sequence). The CDR3 runs to 14 residues. Trimming stripped 7 bases from V and 5 bases from J, with 18 bases between. The CDR3 DNA reads TGTGCCAGCAAGAACAGCGACCTAAGGAACGAGCAGTACTTC. This sequence encodes CASKNSDLRNEQYF.

J is TRBJ2-7 and V is TRBV6-2 or TRBV6-3, with 8 nucleotides matching TRBD2. V dropped 5 bases and J dropped 3; count of bases not matched to a gene: 6. Germline V gives CDR1 MNHEY, CDR2 SVGEGT. This CDR3 is built from 14 residues. The CDR3 sequence is CASSPELADYEQYF. The DNA for the CDR3 is TGTGCCAGCAGTCCCGAACTAGCGGACTACGAGCAGTACTTC.

This clonotype was seen at least ten times. The chain employs TRBV12-3 or TRBV12-4 and TRBJ1-2, with unresolved D. Trimming pared 5 bases from V and 5 bases from J, leaving 9 bases between. CDR3 length: 12 amino acids. CDR3 in amino acids: CASSPDRYGYTF. CDR3 DNA: TGTGCCAGCAGTCCAGACCGTTATGGCTACACCTTC.